This T cell receptor beta chain was sequenced for a study of blood T cell repertoires in COVID-19. Enrollment of patients from Seattle took place during active infection, with longitudinal follow-up. Trimming pared 5 bases from V and 5 bases from J, leaving 12 bases between. This CDR3 is built from 13 residues. Assay: immunoSEQ multiplex PCR; the TCRdb copy retains only in-frame clones and omits some. The profile shows 170,000 or so clones, around 90% of them singletons. The chain couples TRBV12-3 or TRBV12-4 to TRBJ2-5, with D possibly being TRBD1 (5 bases). This clonotype was obtained from a man aged 55-75 years with COVID-19, enrolled during active disease. Sequenced material: peripheral blood. The DNA of the CDR3 is TGTGCCAGCAGTAGGGGCCGGCGGGAGACCCAGTACTTC. Protein product: CASSRGRRETQYF.